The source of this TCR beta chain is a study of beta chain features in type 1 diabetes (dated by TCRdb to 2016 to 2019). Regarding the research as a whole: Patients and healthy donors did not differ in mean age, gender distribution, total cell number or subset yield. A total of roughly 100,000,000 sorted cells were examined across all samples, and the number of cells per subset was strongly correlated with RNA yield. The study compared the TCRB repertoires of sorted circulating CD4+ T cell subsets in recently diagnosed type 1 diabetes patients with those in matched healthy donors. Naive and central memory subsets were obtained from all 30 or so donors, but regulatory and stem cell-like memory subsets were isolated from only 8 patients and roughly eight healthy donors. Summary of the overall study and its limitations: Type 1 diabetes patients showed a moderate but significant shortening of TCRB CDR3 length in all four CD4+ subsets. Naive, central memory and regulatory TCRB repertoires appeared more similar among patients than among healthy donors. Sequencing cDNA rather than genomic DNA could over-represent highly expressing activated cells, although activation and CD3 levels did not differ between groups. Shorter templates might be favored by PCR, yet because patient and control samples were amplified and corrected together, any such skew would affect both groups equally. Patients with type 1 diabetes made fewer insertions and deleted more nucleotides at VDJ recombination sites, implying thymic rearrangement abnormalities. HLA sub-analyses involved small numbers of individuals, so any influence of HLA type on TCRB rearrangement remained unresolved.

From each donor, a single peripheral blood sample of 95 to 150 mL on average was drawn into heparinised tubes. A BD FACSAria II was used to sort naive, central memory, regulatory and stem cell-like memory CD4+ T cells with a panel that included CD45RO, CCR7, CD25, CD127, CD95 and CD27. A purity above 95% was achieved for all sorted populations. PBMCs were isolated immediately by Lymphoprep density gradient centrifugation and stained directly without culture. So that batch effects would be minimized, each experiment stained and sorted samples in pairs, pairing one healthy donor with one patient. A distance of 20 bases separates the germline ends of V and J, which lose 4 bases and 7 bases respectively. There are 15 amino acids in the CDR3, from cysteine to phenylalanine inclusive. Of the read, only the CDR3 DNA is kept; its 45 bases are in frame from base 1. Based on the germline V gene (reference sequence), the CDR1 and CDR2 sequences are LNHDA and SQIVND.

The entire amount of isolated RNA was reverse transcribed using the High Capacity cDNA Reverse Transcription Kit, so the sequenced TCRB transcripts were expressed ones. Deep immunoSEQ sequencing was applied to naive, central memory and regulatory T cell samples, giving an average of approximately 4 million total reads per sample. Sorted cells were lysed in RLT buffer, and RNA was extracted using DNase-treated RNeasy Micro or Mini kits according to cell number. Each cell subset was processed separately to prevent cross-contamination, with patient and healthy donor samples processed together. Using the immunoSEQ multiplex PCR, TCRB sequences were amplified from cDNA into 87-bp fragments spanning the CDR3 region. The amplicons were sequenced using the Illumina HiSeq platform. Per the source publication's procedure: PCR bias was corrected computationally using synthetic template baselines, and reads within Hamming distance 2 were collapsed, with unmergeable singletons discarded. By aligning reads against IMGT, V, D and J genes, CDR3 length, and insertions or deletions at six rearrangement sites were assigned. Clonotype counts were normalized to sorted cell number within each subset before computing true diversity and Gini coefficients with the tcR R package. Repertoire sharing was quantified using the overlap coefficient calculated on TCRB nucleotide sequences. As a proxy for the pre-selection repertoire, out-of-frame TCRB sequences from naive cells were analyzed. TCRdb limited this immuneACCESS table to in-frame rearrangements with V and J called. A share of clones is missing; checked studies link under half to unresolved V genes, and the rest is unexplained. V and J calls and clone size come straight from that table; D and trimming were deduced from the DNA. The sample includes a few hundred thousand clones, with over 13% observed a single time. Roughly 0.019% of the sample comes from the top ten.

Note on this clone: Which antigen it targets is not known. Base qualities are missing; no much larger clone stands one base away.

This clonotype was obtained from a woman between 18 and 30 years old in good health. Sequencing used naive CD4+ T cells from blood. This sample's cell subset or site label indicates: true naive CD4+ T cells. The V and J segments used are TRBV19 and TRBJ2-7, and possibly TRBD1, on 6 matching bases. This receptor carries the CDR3 CASSTATGPLGEQYF. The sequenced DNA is TGTGCCAGTAGTACTGCGACAGGACCATTGGGGGAGCAGTACTTC.